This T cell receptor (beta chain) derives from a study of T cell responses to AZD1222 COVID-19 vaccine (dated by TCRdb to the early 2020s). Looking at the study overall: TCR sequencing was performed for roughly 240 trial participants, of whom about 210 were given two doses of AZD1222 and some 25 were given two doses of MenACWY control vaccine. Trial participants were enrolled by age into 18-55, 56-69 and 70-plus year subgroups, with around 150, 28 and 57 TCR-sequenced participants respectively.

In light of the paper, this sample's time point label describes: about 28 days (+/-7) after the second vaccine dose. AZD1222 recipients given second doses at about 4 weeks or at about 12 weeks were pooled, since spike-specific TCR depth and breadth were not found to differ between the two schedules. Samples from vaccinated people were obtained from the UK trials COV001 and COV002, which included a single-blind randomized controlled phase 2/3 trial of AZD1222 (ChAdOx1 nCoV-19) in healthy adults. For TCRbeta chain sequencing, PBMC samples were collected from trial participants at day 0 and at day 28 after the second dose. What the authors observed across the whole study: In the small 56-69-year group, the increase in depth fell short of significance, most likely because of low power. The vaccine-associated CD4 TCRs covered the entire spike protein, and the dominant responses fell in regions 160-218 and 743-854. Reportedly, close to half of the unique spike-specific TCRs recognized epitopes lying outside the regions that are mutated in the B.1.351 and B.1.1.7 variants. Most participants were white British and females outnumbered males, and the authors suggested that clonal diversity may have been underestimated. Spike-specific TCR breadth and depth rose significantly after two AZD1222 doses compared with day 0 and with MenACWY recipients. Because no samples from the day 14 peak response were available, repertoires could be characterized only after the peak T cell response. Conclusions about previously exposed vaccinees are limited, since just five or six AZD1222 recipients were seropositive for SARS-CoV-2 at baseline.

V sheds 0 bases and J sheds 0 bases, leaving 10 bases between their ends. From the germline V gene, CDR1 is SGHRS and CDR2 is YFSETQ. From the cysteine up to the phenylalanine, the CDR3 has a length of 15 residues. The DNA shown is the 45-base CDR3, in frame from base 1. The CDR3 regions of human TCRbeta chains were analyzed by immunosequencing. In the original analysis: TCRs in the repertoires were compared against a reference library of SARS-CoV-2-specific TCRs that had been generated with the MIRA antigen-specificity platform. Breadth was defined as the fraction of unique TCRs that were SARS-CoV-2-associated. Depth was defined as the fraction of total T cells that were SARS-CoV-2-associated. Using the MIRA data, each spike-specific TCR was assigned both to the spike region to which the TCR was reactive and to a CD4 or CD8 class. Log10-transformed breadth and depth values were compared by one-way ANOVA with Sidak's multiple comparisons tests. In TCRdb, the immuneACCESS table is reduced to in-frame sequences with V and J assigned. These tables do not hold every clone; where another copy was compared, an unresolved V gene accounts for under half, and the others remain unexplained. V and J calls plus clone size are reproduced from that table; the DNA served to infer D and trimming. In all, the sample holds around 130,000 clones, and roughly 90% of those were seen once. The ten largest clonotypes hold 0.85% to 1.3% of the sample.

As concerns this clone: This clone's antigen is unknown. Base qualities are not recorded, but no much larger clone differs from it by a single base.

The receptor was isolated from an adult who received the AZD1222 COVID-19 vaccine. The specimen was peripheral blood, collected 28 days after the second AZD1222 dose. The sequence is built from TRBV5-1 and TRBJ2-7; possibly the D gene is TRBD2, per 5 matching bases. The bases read TGCGCCAGCAGCTTGGATGGAGGTTTCTCCTACGAGCAGTACTTC. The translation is CASSLDGGFSYEQYF.